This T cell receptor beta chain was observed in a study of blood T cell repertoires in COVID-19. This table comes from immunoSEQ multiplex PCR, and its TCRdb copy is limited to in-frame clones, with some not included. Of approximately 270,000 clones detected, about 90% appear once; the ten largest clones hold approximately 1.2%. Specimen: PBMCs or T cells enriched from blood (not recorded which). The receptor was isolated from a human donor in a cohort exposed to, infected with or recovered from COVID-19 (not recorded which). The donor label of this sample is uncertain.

The CDR3 loop is CASRGDYGNTIYF. The CDR3 DNA follows: TGTGCCAGCAGAGGGGATTACGGAAACACCATATATTTT. This chain connects TRBV2 to TRBJ1-3, with D perhaps matching TRBD1 (5 bases). The CDR3 consists of 13 residues. Trimming took off 6 bases at V and 4 bases at J, with 10 bases between the two ends. Looked up from germline, CDR1 is SNHLY and CDR2 is FYNNEI.